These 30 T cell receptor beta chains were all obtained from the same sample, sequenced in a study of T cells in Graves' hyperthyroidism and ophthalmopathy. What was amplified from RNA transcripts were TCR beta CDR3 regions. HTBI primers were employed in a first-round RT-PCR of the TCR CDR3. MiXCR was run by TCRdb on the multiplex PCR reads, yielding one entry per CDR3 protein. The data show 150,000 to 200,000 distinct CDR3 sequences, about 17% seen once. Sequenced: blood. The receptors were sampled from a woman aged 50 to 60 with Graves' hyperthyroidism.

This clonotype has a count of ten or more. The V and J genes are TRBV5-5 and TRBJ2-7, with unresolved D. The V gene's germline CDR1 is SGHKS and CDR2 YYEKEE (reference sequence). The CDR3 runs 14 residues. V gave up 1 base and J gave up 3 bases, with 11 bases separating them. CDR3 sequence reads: CASSLSQFVYEQYF. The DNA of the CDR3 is TGTGCCAGCAGCTTGTCGCAGTTCGTCTACGAGCAGTACTTC.

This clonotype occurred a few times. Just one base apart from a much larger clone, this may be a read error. The CDR3 coding sequence is TGTGCCAGCAGCTTAGGGGTCAGCCACTACGAGCAGTACTTC. This sequence encodes CASSLGVSHYEQYF. The V and J genes are TRBV11-2 and TRBJ2-7; D is undetermined. Deletions cut 1 base from V and 3 bases from J, with 10 bases between. Germline-derived CDR1 and CDR2 are SGHAT and FQNNGV. This CDR3 is built from 14 residues. Filled out from reference TRBV11-2 and TRBJ2-7, the complete variable domain reads EAGVAQSPRYKIIEKRQSVAFWCNPISGHATLYWYQQILGQGPKLLIQFQNNGVVDDSQLPKDRFSAERLKGVDSTLKIQPAKLEDSAVYLCASSLGVSHYEQYFGPGTRLTVT.

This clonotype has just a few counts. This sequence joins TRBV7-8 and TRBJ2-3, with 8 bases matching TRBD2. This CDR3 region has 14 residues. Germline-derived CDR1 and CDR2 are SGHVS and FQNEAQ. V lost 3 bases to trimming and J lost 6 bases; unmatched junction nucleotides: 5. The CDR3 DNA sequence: TGTGCCAGCAGCTTCCGGGGGGGCCTCGATACGCAGTATTTT. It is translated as CASSFRGGLDTQYF.

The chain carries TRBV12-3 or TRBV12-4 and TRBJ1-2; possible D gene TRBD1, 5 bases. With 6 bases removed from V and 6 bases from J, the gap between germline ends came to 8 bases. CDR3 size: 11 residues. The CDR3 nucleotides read TGTGCCAGCAGAGGGGTCGATGGCTACACCTTC. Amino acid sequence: CASRGVDGYTF.

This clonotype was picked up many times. CDR3 DNA sequence: TGTGCCAGCAGTACAGGGTACTCTGGAAACACCATATATTTT. Translated, it gives CASSTGYSGNTIYF. The chain recombines TRBV12-3 or TRBV12-4 with TRBJ1-3, with D possibly matching TRBD1 (6 bases). The CDR3 consists of 14 residues. V was shortened by 5 bases and J by 0 bases, with 8 bases between the two germline ends.

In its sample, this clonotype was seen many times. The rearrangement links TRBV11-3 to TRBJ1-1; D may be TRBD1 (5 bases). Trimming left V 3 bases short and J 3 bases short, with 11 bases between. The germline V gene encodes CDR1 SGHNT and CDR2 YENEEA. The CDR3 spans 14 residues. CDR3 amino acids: CASSLGGFHTEAFF. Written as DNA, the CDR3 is TGTGCCAGCAGCTTGGGGGGGTTTCACACTGAAGCTTTCTTT.

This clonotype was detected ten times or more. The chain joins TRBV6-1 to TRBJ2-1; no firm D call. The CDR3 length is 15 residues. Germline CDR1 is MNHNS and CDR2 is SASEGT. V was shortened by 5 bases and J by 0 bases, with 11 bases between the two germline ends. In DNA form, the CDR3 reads TGTGCCAGCAGTCAGACACAGAGCTCCTACAATGAGCAGTTCTTC. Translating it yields CASSQTQSSYNEQFF.

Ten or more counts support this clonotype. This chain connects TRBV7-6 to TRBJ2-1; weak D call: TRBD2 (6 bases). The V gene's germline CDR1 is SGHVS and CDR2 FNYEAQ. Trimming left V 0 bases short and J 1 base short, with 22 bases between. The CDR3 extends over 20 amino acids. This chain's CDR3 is CASSLALFGGAGTSYNEQFF. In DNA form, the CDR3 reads TGTGCCAGCAGCTTAGCGCTATTCGGTGGGGCCGGGACTTCCTACAATGAGCAGTTCTTC.

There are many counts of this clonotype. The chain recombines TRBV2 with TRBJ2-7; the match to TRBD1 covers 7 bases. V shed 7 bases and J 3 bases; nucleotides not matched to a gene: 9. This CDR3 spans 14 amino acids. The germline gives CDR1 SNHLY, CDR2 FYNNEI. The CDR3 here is CASTSQGPFYEQYF. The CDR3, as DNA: TGTGCCAGCACGTCACAGGGGCCCTTCTACGAGCAGTACTTC. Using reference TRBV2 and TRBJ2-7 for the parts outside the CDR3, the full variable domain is EPEVTQTPSHQVTQMGQEVILRCVPISNHLYFYWYRQILGQKVEFLVSFYNNEISEKSEIFDDQFSVERPDGSNFTLKIRSTKLEDSAMYFCASTSQGPFYEQYFGPGTRLTVT.

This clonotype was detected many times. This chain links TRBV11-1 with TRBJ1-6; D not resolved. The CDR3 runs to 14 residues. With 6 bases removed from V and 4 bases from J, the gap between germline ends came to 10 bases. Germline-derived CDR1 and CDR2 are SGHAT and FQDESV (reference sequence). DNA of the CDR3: TGTGCCAGCAGAGGAATACATTATAATTCACCCCTCCACTTT. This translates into CASRGIHYNSPLHF.

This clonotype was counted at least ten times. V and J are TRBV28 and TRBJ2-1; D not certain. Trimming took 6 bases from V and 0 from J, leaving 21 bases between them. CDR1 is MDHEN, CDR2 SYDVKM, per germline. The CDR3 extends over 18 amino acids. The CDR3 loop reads CASSPYYLVARSYNEQFF. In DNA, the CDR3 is TGTGCCAGCAGCCCTTATTACCTAGTAGCTCGCTCCTACAATGAGCAGTTCTTC.

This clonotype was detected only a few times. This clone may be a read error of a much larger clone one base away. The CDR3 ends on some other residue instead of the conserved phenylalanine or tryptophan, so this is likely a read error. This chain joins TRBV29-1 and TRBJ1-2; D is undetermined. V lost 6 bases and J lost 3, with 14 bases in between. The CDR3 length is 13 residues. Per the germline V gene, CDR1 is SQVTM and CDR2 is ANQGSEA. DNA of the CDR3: TGCAGCGTCGTGACCGGGGAGGACTATGGCTACACCTCC. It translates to CSVVTGEDYGYTS.

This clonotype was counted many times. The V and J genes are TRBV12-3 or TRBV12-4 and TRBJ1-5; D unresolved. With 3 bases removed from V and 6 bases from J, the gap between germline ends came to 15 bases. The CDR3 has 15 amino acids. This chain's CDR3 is CASSFGGSITQPQHF. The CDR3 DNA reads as TGTGCCAGCAGTTTCGGTGGCAGTATAACTCAGCCCCAGCATTTT.

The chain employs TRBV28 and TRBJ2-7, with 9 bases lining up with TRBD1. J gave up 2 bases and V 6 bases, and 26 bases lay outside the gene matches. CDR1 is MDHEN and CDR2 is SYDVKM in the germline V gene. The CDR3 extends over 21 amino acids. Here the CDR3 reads CASSLVLVQGARLADAYEQYF. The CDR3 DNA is TGTGCCAGCAGCTTGGTCCTCGTACAGGGGGCGCGACTAGCTGACGCCTACGAGCAGTACTTC.

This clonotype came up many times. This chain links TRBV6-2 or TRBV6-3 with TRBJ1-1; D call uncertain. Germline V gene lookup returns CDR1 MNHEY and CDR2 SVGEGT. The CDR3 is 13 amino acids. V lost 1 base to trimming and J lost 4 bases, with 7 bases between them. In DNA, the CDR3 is TGTGCCAGCAGTTACTTTGGTTCCACTGAAGCTTTCTTT. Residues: CASSYFGSTEAFF.

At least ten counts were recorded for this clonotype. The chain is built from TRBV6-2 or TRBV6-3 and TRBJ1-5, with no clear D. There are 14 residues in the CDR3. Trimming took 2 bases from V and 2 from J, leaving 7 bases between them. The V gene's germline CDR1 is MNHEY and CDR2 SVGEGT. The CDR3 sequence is CASSYSRGNQPQHF. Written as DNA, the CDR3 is TGTGCCAGCAGTTACAGTCGGGGCAATCAGCCCCAGCATTTT.

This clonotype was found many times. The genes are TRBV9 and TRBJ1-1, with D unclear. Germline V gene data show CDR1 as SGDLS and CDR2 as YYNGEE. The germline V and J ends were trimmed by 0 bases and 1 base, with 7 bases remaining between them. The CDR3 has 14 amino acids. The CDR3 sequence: CASSVESANTEAFF. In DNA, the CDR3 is TGTGCCAGCAGCGTAGAGAGCGCGAACACTGAAGCTTTCTTT. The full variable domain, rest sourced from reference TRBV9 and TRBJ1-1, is DSGVTQTPKHLITATGQRVTLRCSPRSGDLSVYWYQQSLDQGLQFLIQYYNGEERAKGNILERFSAQQFPDLHSELNLSSLELGDSALYFCASSVESANTEAFFGQGTRLTVV.

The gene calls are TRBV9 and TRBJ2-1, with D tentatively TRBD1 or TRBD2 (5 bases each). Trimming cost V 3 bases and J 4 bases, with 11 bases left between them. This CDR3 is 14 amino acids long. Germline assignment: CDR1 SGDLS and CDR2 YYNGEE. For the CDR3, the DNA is TGTGCCAGCAGCGATGGGGGAGAATACAATGAGCAGTTCTTC. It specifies CASSDGGEYNEQFF.

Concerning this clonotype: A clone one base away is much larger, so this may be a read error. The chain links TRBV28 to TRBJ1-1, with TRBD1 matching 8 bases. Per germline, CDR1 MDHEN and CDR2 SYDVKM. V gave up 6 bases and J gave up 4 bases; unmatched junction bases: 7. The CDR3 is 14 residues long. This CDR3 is CASRKRQGSTEAFF. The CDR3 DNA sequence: TGTGCCAGCAGAAAGAGACAGGGGAGCACTGAAGCTTTCTTT. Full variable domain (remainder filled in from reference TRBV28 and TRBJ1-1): DVKVTQSSRYLVKRTGEKVFLECVQDMDHENMFWYRQDPGLGLRLIYFSYDVKMKEKGDIPEGYSVSREKKERFSLILESASTNQTSMYLCASRKRQGSTEAFFGQGTRLTVV.

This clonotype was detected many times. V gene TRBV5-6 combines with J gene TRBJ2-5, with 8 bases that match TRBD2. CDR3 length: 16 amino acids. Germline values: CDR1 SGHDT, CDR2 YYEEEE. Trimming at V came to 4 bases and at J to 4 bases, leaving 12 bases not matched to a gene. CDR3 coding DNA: TGTGCCAGCAGCCGTAGCGGGGTTGGAGGTGGAGAGACCCAGTACTTC. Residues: CASSRSGVGGGETQYF.

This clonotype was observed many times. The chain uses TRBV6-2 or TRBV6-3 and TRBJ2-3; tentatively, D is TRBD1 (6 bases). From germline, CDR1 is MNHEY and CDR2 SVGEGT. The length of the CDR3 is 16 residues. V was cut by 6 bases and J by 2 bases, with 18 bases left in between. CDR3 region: CASRTGWDMTTDTQYF. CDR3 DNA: TGTGCCAGCAGAACTGGGTGGGACATGACCACAGATACGCAGTATTTT.

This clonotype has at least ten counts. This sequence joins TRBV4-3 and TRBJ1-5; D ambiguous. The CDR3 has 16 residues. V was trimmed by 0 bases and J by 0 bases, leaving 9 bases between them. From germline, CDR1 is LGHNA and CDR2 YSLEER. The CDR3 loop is CASSQEPGYSNQPQHF. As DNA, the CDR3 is TGCGCCAGCAGCCAAGAACCGGGATATAGCAATCAGCCCCAGCATTTT.

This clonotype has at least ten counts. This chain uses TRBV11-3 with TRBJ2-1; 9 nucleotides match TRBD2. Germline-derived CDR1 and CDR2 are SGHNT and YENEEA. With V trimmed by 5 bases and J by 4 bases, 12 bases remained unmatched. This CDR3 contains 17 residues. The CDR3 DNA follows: TGTGCCAGCAGCCGCGGGGGGGGGGGCATCTCTTACAATGAGCAGTTCTTC. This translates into CASSRGGGGISYNEQFF.

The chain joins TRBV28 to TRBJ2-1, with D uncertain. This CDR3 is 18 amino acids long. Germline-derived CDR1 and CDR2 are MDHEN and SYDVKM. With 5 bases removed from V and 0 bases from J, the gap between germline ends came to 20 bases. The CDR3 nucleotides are TGTGCCAGCAGTCCCATCAGGTTCAGCGCGAGCTCCTACAATGAGCAGTTCTTC. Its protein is CASSPIRFSASSYNEQFF.

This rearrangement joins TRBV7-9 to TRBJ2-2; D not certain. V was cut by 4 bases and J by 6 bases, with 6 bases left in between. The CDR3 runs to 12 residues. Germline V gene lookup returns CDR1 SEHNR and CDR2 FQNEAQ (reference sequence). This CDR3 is CASSSYPGELFF. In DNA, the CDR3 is TGTGCCAGCAGCTCTTACCCCGGGGAGCTGTTTTTT.

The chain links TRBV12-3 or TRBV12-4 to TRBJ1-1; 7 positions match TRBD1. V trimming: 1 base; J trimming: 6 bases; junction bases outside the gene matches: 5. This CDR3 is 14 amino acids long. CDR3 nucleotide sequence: TGTGCCAGCAGTTTAGGGGACAGTGGGGCTGAAGCTTTCTTT. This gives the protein CASSLGDSGAEAFF.

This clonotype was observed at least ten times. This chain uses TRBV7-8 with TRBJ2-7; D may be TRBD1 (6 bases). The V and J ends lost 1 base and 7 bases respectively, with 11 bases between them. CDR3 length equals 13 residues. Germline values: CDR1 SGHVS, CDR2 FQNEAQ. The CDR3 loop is CASSLDREREQYF. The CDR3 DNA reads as TGTGCCAGCAGCTTAGACAGGGAACGGGAGCAGTACTTC.

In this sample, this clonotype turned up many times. The chain's CDR3 is CASSEGPNTEAFF. DNA for the CDR3: TGTGCCAGCAGTGAGGGACCGAACACTGAAGCTTTCTTT. This chain joins TRBV2 and TRBJ1-1, with TRBD1 as a possible D gene (5 bases). Germline CDR1 and CDR2: SNHLY and FYNNEI. Trimming pared 3 bases from V and 1 base from J, leaving 6 bases between. There are 13 residues in the CDR3. The whole variable domain, remainder taken from reference TRBV2 and TRBJ1-1, is EPEVTQTPSHQVTQMGQEVILRCVPISNHLYFYWYRQILGQKVEFLVSFYNNEISEKSEIFDDQFSVERPDGSNFTLKIRSTKLEDSAMYFCASSEGPNTEAFFGQGTRLTVV.

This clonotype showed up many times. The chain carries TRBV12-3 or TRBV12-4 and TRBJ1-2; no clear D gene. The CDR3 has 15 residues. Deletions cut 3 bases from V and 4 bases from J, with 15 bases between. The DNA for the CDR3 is TGTGCCAGCAGTTTTATATCCGGCAGCCCCTATGGCTACACCTTC. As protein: CASSFISGSPYGYTF.

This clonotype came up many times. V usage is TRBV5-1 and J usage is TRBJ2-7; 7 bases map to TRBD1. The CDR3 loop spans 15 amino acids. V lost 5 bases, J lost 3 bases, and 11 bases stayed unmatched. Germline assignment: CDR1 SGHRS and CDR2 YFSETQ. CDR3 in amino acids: CASSYRYRGIYEQYF. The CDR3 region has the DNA TGCGCCAGCAGTTATCGTTACAGGGGTATCTACGAGCAGTACTTC.